One sample yielded the 20 T cell receptor beta chains listed below, sequenced in a study of OX40 agonist ivuxolimab in advanced cancers. This table comes from immunoSEQ multiplex PCR, and its TCRdb copy is limited to in-frame clones, with some not included. This sample has about 84,000 clones, with about 80% found just once. The source material was CD4+ or CD8+ T cells sorted from blood, sampled in a trial of the OX40 agonist ivuxolimab. The receptors shown here come from an adult with an advanced solid tumor such as melanoma, head and neck, liver or kidney cancer.

The chain recombines TRBV28 with TRBJ1-6; 8 bases are shared with TRBD1. Germline V CDR1 and CDR2: MDHEN, SYDVKM. Trimming removed 7 bases from V and 7 bases from J; junction bases left unmatched: 9. This CDR3 has 15 residues. CDR3 amino acids: CASKGLGQGNSPLHF. The CDR3 DNA reads TGTGCCAGCAAAGGGCTTGGACAGGGAAATTCACCCCTCCACTTT. Supplemented by reference TRBV28 and TRBJ1-6, the full variable domain reads DVKVTQSSRYLVKRTGEKVFLECVQDMDHENMFWYRQDPGLGLRLIYFSYDVKMKEKGDIPEGYSVSREKKERFSLILESASTNQTSMYLCASKGLGQGNSPLHFGNGTRLTVT.

The gene calls are TRBV19 and TRBJ2-3; D gene uncertain. The CDR3 runs to 14 residues. Germline V gene sequence: CDR1 LNHDA, CDR2 SQIVND (reference sequence). Trimming left V 1 base short and J 0 bases short, with 5 bases between. The CDR3 nucleotides are TGTGCCAGTAGTATAGCAGCTAGCACAGATACGCAGTATTTT. Its protein product is CASSIAASTDTQYF.

In this sample, this clone turned up once. The J gene is TRBJ2-2, the V gene TRBV19; 8 nucleotides line up with TRBD1. CDR3 length: 16 amino acids. The V gene end was trimmed by 7 bases and the J gene end by 6 bases; junction bases not matched to a gene: 13. The germline V gene encodes CDR1 LNHDA and CDR2 SQIVND (reference sequence). The CDR3 here is CASKPADRAESGELFF. CDR3 in DNA: TGTGCCAGTAAACCAGCGGACAGGGCGGAATCCGGGGAGCTGTTTTTT.

V gene TRBV5-5 combines with J gene TRBJ2-3; 7 bases are shared with TRBD1. V dropped 4 bases and J dropped 4; count of bases not matched to a gene: 9. Germline CDR1 and CDR2: SGHKS and YYEKEE (reference sequence). CDR3 length equals 15 residues. In DNA, the CDR3 is TGTGCCAGCAGCGCCCAGACAGGGTGGGCAGATACGCAGTATTTT. Translated, it gives CASSAQTGWADTQYF.

V is TRBV6-5 and J is TRBJ1-1; D not certain. The germline gives CDR1 MNHEY, CDR2 SVGAGI. The V end lost 0 bases, the J end lost 0 bases, and 11 bases lay between the germline ends. The CDR3 is made up of 16 amino acids. CDR3 DNA sequence: TGTGCCAGCAGTTACTCGCGCCGATTCATGAACACTGAAGCTTTCTTT. As protein: CASSYSRRFMNTEAFF.

The chain recombines TRBV29-1 with TRBJ2-7, with D tentatively TRBD1 (5 bases). Trimming removed 8 bases at V and 6 bases at J, with 17 bases between. The CDR3 sequence is 12 residues long. CDR1 and CDR2 (germline): SQVTM, ANQGSEA. CDR3 in amino acids: CSSRAGKGEQYV. The CDR3 bases are TGCAGCTCCCGGGCAGGGAAAGGCGAGCAGTACGTC.

The chain couples TRBV4-2 to TRBJ2-5; 9 bases are shared with TRBD2. The CDR3 extends over 17 amino acids. Germline V gives CDR1 LGHNA, CDR2 YNFKEQ. The V and J ends lost 1 base and 5 bases, in that order; junction bases with no gene match: 11. This chain's CDR3 is CASSQGDRGGARETQYF. CDR3 DNA sequence: TGTGCCAGCAGCCAAGGAGACCGCGGGGGGGCCAGGGAGACCCAGTACTTC.

The chain carries TRBV6-5 and TRBJ1-1, with D perhaps TRBD1 (6 bases). Germline V lookup: CDR1 MNHEY, CDR2 SVGAGI. The CDR3 sequence is 12 residues long. The germline V and J ends were trimmed by 5 bases and 7 bases, with 11 bases remaining between them. CDR3 residues: CASSRGAGEAFF. CDR3 DNA: TGTGCCAGCAGTCGGGGGGCAGGTGAAGCTTTCTTT.

This clone came up once. The V and J genes are TRBV29-1 and TRBJ2-1, with D maybe TRBD1 (6 bases). The V end lost 2 bases, the J end lost 9 bases, and 11 bases lay between the germline ends. This CDR3 has 12 amino acids. CDR1 and CDR2 from the germline V gene are SQVTM and ANQGSEA. The CDR3 DNA reads TGCAGCGTTGAATTGGCCAGGGGTGAGCAGTTCTTC. Translation: CSVELARGEQFF.

The V and J genes are TRBV27 and TRBJ1-2; D gene unclear. V shed 4 bases and J shed 3 bases, with 12 bases lying between them. CDR3 length equals 14 residues. CDR1 MNHEY and CDR2 SMNVEV come from the germline V gene (reference sequence). CDR3 in amino acids: CASSSIRTDYGYTF. CDR3 in DNA: TGTGCCAGCAGTTCCATTCGGACGGACTATGGCTACACCTTC.

The chain joins TRBV5-8 to TRBJ1-1; D is possibly TRBD1 (5 bases). V shed 1 base and J shed 5 bases, with 21 bases lying between them. Germline-derived CDR1 and CDR2 are SGHTS and YDEGEE. The CDR3 totals 17 residues. CDR3 coding DNA: TGTGCCAGCAGCTTGTCGGGCAGCCAGGGAGTACGAACTGAAGCTTTCTTT. It translates to CASSLSGSQGVRTEAFF.

V is TRBV12-1 and J is TRBJ2-7. TRBV12-1 is described as a pseudogene. The CDR3 has 16 residues. CDR3 nucleotides: TGTGCCAGCAGCTTTGAGAACGGATTACCCTCCTACGAGCAGTACGTC. Translating gives CASSFENGLPSYEQYV.

This chain links TRBV11-2 with TRBJ2-1; tentatively, D is TRBD1 (6 bases). Germline V CDR1 and CDR2: SGHAT, FQNNGV. The V end was cut by 9 bases, the J end by 6 bases, with 18 bases between. This CDR3 has 14 residues. CDR3 residues: CASRAGASSNEQFF. The CDR3 bases are TGTGCCAGTCGGGCAGGGGCTTCTAGCAATGAGCAGTTCTTC.

This clone was observed once. The chain recombines TRBV6-6 with TRBJ1-1; the D gene is possibly TRBD1 (5 bases). Germline CDR1 MNHNY, CDR2 SVGAGI (reference sequence). V was pared by 3 bases and J by 7 bases, with 12 bases between. The CDR3 has 13 residues. The CDR3 nucleotides are TGTGCCAGCAGTTATCGGGACGGAATTGAAGCTTTCTTT. It is translated as CASSYRDGIEAFF.

CDR3 in DNA: TGTGCCAGCTCACCCCCGGGGGCAGTTTCACCCCTCCACTTT. This translates into CASSPPGAVSPLHF. This sequence joins TRBV18 and TRBJ1-6; perhaps TRBD1 as D (6 bases). Germline V gene lookup returns CDR1 KGHSH and CDR2 LQKENI. V lost 3 bases to trimming and J lost 9 bases, with 12 bases between them. The CDR3 is 14 residues long.

The chain has TRBV4-3 and TRBJ1-1, with 8 nucleotides matching TRBD1. Germline loops: CDR1 LGHNA, CDR2 YSLEER. The CDR3 contains 13 residues. Trimming cost V 4 bases and J 11 bases; bases outside gene matches: 9. The CDR3 bases are TGCGCCAGCAGCCCGCGGACAGGGAGGGGGGCTTTCTTT. This codes for CASSPRTGRGAFF.

This clone was recorded a few times. J is TRBJ1-1 and V is TRBV5-1; no definite D call. The CDR3 consists of 12 residues. V lost 5 bases and J lost 5, with 10 bases in between. In germline, CDR1 is SGHRS, CDR2 YFSETQ. CDR3 residues: CASSQGQTEAFF. CDR3 in DNA: TGCGCCAGCAGTCAAGGTCAGACTGAAGCTTTCTTT. Variable domain in full (rest from reference TRBV5-1 and TRBJ1-1): KAGVTQTPRYLIKTRGQQVTLSCSPISGHRSVSWYQQTPGQGLQFLFEYFSETQRNKGNFPGRFSGRQFSNSRSEMNVSTLELGDSALYLCASSQGQTEAFFGQGTRLTVV.

This chain uses TRBV27 with TRBJ1-5; D is ambiguous. CDR1 and CDR2 (germline): MNHEY, SMNVEV (reference sequence). The CDR3 loop spans 15 amino acids. V was pared by 2 bases and J by 4 bases, with 12 bases between. In nucleotides, the CDR3 is TGTGCCAGCAGTTTAAGGGTCGGGTGGAATCAGCCCCAGCATTTT. It codes for CASSLRVGWNQPQHF.

The chain recombines TRBV28 with TRBJ1-2; maybe TRBD1 (6 bases). Trimming removed 7 bases from V and 8 bases from J, with 29 bases in between. Germline assignment: CDR1 MDHEN and CDR2 SYDVKM. The CDR3 is made up of 17 amino acids. The CDR3 spells CASIFRGGALEYLGYTF. CDR3 bases: TGTGCCAGCATCTTTAGAGGGGGGGCGCTGGAATATCTGGGCTACACCTTC.

The chain joins TRBV6-1 to TRBJ1-4; D not certain. Germline CDR1 reads MNHNS; CDR2 reads SASEGT. The CDR3 extends over 16 amino acids. Trimming left V 4 bases short and J 0 bases short, with 12 bases between. In DNA, the CDR3 is TGTGCCAGCAGTGCCCGGACCCTCGCAACTAATGAAAAACTGTTTTTT. Protein: CASSARTLATNEKLFF.